The source of this T cell receptor beta chain is a study of blood T cell repertoires in COVID-19. Study information: There were acute and convalescent COVID-19 samples, and they came from the United States, Italy and Spain. T cells, B-cell-depleted T cells, or PBMCs supplied cDNA or gDNA.

This CDR3 is 13 amino acids long. The germline V gene encodes CDR1 WNHNN and CDR2 SYGVQD (reference sequence). V was shortened by 5 bases and J by 3 bases, with 8 bases between the two germline ends. This clone was found once. As originally analysed: Estimates of nucleated cell counts were drawn from the amplification of reference gene primers. Using immunoSEQ multiplex PCR, the repertoire was profiled, and TCRdb retains in-frame clones only, with some absent. V and J calls and clone size are as listed in that table; D and trimming were resolved from the DNA. The sample carries 230,000 or so clones, over 75% recorded once.

The source of this sequence is a man between 35 and 55 years old with active or convalescent COVID-19. The chain recombines TRBV10-1 with TRBJ1-5; D perhaps matches TRBD1 (5 bases). The specimen was peripheral blood. As DNA, the CDR3 is TGCGCCAGCAGTAGACAGCTCAATCAGCCCCAGCATTTT. Its protein is CASSRQLNQPQHF.